The 6 T cell receptor beta chains reported below all come from one sample, sequenced in a study of OX40 agonist ivuxolimab in advanced cancers. TCRdb keeps only in-frame clones here, not all; method: immunoSEQ multiplex PCR. The sample holds some 57,000 clones, about 89% seen once. Sequenced here: CD4+ or CD8+ T cells sorted from blood, sampled in a trial of the OX40 agonist ivuxolimab. These receptors originate from an adult with an advanced solid tumor such as melanoma, head and neck, liver or kidney cancer.

The J gene is TRBJ2-3, the V gene TRBV23-1, with D uncertain. TRBV23-1 is identified as an open reading frame with a role that is uncertain. CDR3 length: 15 residues. Trimming shortened V by 6 bases and J by 2 bases, and 15 bases separated the two germline ends. In nucleotides, the CDR3 is TGCGCCAGCAGCCGAAACAGAAGACACACAGATACGCAGTATTTT. Its translation: CASSRNRRHTDTQYF.

V usage is TRBV30 and J usage is TRBJ1-4; 9 positions match TRBD1. CDR1 GTSNPN and CDR2 SVGIG come from the germline V gene (reference sequence). The CDR3 covers 14 residues. V lost 6 bases, J lost 8 bases, and 10 bases stayed unmatched. CDR3 residues: CACVQGASNEKLFF. As DNA, the CDR3 is TGTGCCTGCGTACAGGGGGCAAGTAACGAAAAACTGTTTTTT.

This chain links TRBV7-2 with TRBJ2-1; no reliable D call. Trimming stripped 5 bases from V and 10 bases from J, with 18 bases between. Per germline, CDR1 SGHTA and CDR2 FQGNSA. This CDR3 is 14 amino acids long. CDR3 amino acids: CASSIPPGVREQFF. The CDR3 bases are TGTGCCAGCAGCATACCGCCAGGAGTGCGGGAGCAGTTCTTC.

Note on this clone: The junction differs from germline at one of its ends, possibly a read error. This chain uses TRBV29-1 with TRBJ1-2, with D possibly being TRBD1 (5 bases). Germline V lookup: CDR1 SQVTM, CDR2 ANQGSEA. CDR3 length equals 11 residues. The CDR3 spells CSVERGSLNIF. CDR3 sequence (DNA): TGCAGCGTTGAGAGGGGTTCTTTAAACATCTTC.

This clone appeared a few times. This chain connects TRBV28 to TRBJ1-1; D call uncertain. Germline V CDR1 and CDR2: MDHEN, SYDVKM. The CDR3 has 14 residues. V was shortened by 7 bases and J by 1 base, with 13 bases between the two germline ends. This CDR3 is CASIVSWENTEAFF. CDR3 nucleotide sequence: TGTGCCAGCATCGTATCATGGGAGAACACTGAAGCTTTCTTT.

The V gene is TRBV7-2, the J gene TRBJ2-7, with 7 bases aligning to TRBD1. V lost 5 bases to trimming and J lost 4 bases; unmatched junction nucleotides: 8. The CDR3 consists of 14 residues. From germline, CDR1 is SGHTA and CDR2 FQGNSA. CDR3 amino acids: CASSLDRVSYEQYF. CDR3 in DNA: TGTGCCAGCAGCCTCGACAGGGTTTCATACGAGCAGTACTTC.